This T cell receptor (beta chain) was obtained from a study of T cell responses to AZD1222 COVID-19 vaccine (dated by TCRdb to the early 2020s). Study-level background: A total of about 230 trial participants underwent TCR sequencing, of whom 200 to 220 received two doses of AZD1222 and some 26 received two doses of the MenACWY control vaccine. Trial participants were enrolled into age subgroups of 18-55, 56-69 and 70-plus years, which contained approximately 150, 28 and 58 TCR-sequenced participants, respectively. Study-level results and caveats: Participants were mostly white British, with more females than males. The authors suggested clonal diversity may have been underestimated. The vaccine-associated CD4 TCRs covered the entire spike protein, and the dominant responses fell in regions 160-218 and 743-854. The 56-69-year group was small, and its depth increase did not reach significance, likely because of low power. Conclusions about previously exposed vaccinees are limited, since just five or six AZD1222 recipients were seropositive for SARS-CoV-2 at baseline. Epitopes outside the regions mutated in the B.1.351 and B.1.1.7 variants were reportedly recognized by nearly half of the unique spike-specific TCRs. Because no samples from the day 14 peak response were available, repertoires could be characterized only after the peak T cell response. After two AZD1222 doses, spike-specific TCR breadth and depth were significantly higher than at day 0 and than in MenACWY recipients.

The CDR3 regions of human TCRbeta chains were analyzed by immunosequencing. In the original analysis: Repertoire TCRs were matched against a reference library of SARS-CoV-2-specific TCRs generated with the MIRA antigen-specificity platform. Breadth was defined as the fraction of unique TCRs that were SARS-CoV-2-associated, and depth was defined as the fraction of total T cells that were SARS-CoV-2-associated. Each spike-specific TCR was assigned to its reactive spike region and to a CD4 or CD8 class using the MIRA data. Log10-transformed breadth and depth values were compared by one-way ANOVA with Sidak's multiple comparisons tests. TCRdb mirrors the immuneACCESS table, restricted to in-frame sequences. Some clones are absent from its copies; in checked studies, under half trace to an unresolved V gene, and the reason for the others is unknown. V and J calls plus clone size are reproduced from that table; the DNA served to infer D and trimming. Recorded for this sample are about 75,000 clones; roughly 87% of them occurred a single time. Jointly, the top ten make up roughly 18% of the sample.

V and J are trimmed by 4 bases and 3 bases, and the gene matches miss 6 bases of the junction. The germline V gene specifies SGHAT as CDR1 and FQNNGV as CDR2. Including the terminal cysteine and phenylalanine, the CDR3 comprises 14 residues. Of the read, only the CDR3 DNA is kept; its 42 bases are in frame from base 1. The time point label of this sample denotes: about 28 days (+/-7) after the second vaccine dose. AZD1222 recipients whose second dose came at about 4 weeks and those whose second dose came at about 12 weeks were combined into one group, since spike-specific TCR depth and breadth did not differ between the two schedules. The vaccinee samples were drawn from two UK trials, COV001 and COV002, one of which was a single-blind randomized controlled phase 2/3 trial testing AZD1222 (ChAdOx1 nCoV-19) in healthy adults. Trial participant PBMC samples were collected at day 0 and day 28 after the second dose for TCRbeta chain sequencing.

This clone was recorded a few times. It lacks a known antigen. No per-base quality is available; no much larger clone lies one base away. The V and J genes are TRBV11-2 and TRBJ2-7; 7 bases in the junction line up with TRBD1. The sequencing here drew on peripheral blood, taken 28 days after the second AZD1222 dose. The sequence was obtained from an adult who received the AZD1222 COVID-19 vaccine. The base sequence is TGTGCCAGCAGCTCGACAGGGCCTCTCTACGAGCAGTACTTC. Its protein product is CASSSTGPLYEQYF. Where the CDR3 stops, the reference TRBV11-2 and TRBJ2-7 genes take over; the full variable domain is EAGVAQSPRYKIIEKRQSVAFWCNPISGHATLYWYQQILGQGPKLLIQFQNNGVVDDSQLPKDRFSAERLKGVDSTLKIQPAKLEDSAVYLCASSSTGPLYEQYFGPGTRLTVT.